This T cell receptor (beta chain) was identified in a study of blood T cell repertoires in COVID-19. CDR1 and CDR2 from the germline V gene are SGHTA and FQGTGA. There are 14 residues in the CDR3. With 5 bases removed from V and 0 bases from J, the gap between germline ends came to 10 bases. The data were produced by immunoSEQ multiplex PCR, yet TCRdb's version contains in-frame clones alone and is incomplete. Of tens of thousands of clones in the sample, 90% are singletons; the top ten hold around 40%. The chain uses TRBV7-3 and TRBJ1-1; D is possibly TRBD1 (5 bases). The sequenced sample consisted of peripheral blood. This TCR derives from a man aged 55 to 70 with active or convalescent COVID-19. This chain's CDR3 is CASSPQGMNTEAFF. The CDR3 region has the DNA TGTGCCAGCAGCCCCCAGGGAATGAACACTGAAGCTTTCTTT.